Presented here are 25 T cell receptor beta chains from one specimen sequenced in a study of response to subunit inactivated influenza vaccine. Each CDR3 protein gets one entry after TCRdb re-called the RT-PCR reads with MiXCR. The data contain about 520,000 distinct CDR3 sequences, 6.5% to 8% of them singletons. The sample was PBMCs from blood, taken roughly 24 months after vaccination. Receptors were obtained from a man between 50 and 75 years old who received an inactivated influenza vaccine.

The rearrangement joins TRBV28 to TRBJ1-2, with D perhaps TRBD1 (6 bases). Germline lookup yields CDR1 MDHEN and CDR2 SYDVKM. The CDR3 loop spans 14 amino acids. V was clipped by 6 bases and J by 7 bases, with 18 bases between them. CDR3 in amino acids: CASRTPGAGAGYTF. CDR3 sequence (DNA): TGTGCCAGCAGAACACCGGGGGCGGGTGCTGGCTACACCTTC.

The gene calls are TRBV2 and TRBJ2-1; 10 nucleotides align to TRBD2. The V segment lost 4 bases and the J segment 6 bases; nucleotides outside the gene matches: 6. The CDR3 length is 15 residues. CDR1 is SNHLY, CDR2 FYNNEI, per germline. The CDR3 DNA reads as TGTGCCAGCAGTGGGGGGACTAGCGTCGGCAATGAGCAGTTCTTC. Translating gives CASSGGTSVGNEQFF. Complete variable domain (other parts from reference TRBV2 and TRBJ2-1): EPEVTQTPSHQVTQMGQEVILRCVPISNHLYFYWYRQILGQKVEFLVSFYNNEISEKSEIFDDQFSVERPDGSNFTLKIRSTKLEDSAMYFCASSGGTSVGNEQFFGPGTRLTVL.

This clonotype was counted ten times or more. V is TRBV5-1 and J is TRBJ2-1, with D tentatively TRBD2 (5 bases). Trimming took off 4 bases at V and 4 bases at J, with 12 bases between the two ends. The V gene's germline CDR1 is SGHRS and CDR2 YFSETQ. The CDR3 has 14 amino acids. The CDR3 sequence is CASSKEVDYNEQFF. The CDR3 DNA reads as TGCGCCAGCAGCAAGGAGGTAGATTACAATGAGCAGTTCTTC.

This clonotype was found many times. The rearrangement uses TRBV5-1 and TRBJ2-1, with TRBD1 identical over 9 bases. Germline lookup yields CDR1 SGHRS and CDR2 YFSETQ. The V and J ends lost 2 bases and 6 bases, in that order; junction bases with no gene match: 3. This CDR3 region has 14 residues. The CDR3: CASSFGTGSNEQFF. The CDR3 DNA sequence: TGCGCCAGCAGCTTCGGGACAGGGAGCAATGAGCAGTTCTTC.

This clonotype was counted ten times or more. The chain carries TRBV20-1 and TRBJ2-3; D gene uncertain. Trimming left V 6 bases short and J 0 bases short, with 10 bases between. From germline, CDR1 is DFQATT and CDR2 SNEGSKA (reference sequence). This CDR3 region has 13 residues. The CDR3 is CSASWASTDTQYF. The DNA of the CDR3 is TGCAGTGCCTCATGGGCTAGCACAGATACGCAGTATTTT.

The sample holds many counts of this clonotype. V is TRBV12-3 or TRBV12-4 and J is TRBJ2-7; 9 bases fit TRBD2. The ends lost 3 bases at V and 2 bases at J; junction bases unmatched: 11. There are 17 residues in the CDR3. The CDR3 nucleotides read TGTGCCAGCAGTTTCGTCCTAGCGGGGTACCCCACCTACGAGCAGTACTTC. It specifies CASSFVLAGYPTYEQYF.

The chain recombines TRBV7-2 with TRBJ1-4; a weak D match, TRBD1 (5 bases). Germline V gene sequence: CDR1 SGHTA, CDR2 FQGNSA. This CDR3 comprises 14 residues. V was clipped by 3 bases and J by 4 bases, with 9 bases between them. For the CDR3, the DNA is TGTGCCAGCAGCTTGGGGGGGTATAATGAAAAACTGTTTTTT. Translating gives CASSLGGYNEKLFF.

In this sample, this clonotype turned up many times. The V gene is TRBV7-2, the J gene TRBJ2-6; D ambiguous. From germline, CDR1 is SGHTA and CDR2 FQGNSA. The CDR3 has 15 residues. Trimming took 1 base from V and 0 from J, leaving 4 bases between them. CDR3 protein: CASSLDSSGANVLTF. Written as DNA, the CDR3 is TGTGCCAGCAGCTTAGACAGCTCTGGGGCCAACGTCCTGACTTTC.

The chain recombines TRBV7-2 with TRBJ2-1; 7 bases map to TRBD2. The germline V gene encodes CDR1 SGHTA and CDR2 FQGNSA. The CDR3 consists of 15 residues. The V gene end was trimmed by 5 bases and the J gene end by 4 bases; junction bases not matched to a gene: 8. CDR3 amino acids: CASSPVGSGYNEQFF. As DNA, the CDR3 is TGTGCCAGCAGCCCCGTTGGTAGCGGGTACAATGAGCAGTTCTTC.

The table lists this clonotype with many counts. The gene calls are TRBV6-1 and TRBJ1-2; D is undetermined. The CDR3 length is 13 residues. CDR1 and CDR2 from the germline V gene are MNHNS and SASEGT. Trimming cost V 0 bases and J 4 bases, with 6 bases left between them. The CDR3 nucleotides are TGTGCCAGCAGTGAAGCGTACAGCTATGGCTACACCTTC. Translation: CASSEAYSYGYTF.

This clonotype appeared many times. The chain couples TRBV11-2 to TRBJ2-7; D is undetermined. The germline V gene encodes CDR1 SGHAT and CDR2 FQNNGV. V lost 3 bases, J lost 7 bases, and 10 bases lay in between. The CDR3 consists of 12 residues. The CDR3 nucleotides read TGTGCCAGCAGCTTTTCCCGGGCGGAGCAGTACTTC. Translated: CASSFSRAEQYF.

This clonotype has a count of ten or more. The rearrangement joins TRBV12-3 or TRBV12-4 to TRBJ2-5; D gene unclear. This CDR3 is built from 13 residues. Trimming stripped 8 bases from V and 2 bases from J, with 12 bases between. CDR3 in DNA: TGTGCCAGCCGAGCAAACGTACAAGAGACCCAGTACTTC. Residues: CASRANVQETQYF.

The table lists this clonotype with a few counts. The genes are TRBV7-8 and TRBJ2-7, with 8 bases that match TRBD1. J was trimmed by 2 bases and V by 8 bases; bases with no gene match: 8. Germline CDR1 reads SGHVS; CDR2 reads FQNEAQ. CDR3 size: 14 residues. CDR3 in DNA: TGTGCCAGCCGTGAAGGGACAGGAACCTACGAGCAGTACTTC. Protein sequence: CASREGTGTYEQYF.

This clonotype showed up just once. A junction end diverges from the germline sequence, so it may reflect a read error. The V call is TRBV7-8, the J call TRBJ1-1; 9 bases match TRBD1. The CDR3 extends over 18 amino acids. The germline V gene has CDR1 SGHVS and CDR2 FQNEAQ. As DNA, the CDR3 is TGTGCCGGCAGCTCCAACGGACAGGGGTACTTTAGGAACACTGAAGCTTTCTTT. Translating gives CAGSSNGQGYFRNTEAFF.

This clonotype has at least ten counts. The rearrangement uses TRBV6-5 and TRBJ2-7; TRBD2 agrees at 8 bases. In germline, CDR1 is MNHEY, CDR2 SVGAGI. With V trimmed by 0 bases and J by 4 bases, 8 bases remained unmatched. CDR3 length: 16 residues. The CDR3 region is CASSYSIGVAGYEQYF. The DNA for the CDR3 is TGTGCCAGCAGTTACTCGATCGGGGTAGCGGGATACGAGCAGTACTTC.

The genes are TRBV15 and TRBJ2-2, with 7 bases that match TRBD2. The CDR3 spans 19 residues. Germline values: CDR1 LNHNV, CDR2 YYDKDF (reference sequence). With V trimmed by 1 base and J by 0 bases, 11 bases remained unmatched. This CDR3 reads CATSRVFGAGDPNTGELFF. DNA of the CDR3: TGTGCCACCAGCAGAGTTTTCGGGGCGGGAGACCCGAACACCGGGGAGCTGTTTTTT.

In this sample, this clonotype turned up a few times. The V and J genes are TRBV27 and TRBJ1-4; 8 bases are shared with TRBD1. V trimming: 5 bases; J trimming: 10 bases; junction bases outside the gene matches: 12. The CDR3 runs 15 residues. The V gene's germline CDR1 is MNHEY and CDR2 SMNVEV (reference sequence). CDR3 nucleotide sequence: TGTGCCAGCAGTCGTGAGGGGACAGGTGTTGTAAAACTGTTTTTT. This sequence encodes CASSREGTGVVKLFF.

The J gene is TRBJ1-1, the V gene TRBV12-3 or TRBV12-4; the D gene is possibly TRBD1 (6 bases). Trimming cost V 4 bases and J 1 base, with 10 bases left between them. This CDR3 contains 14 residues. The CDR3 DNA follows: TGTGCCAGCAGTTGGCTGACAGGGAACACTGAAGCTTTCTTT. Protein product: CASSWLTGNTEAFF.

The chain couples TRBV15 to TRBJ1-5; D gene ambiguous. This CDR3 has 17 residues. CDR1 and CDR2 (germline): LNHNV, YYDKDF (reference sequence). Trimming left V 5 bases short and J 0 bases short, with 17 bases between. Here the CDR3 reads CATSGGLRRDSNQPQHF. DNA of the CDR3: TGTGCCACCAGCGGAGGCCTGAGAAGGGATAGCAATCAGCCCCAGCATTTT.

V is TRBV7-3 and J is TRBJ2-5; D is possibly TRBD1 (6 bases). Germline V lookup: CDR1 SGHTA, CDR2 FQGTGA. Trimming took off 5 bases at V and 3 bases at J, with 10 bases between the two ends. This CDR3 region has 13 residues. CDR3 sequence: CASSRQAKETQYF. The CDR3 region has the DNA TGTGCCAGCAGCCGACAGGCGAAAGAGACCCAGTACTTC.

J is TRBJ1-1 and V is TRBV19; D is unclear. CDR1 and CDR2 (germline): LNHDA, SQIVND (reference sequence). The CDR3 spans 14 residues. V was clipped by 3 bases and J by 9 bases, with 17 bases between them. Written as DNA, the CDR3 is TGTGCCAGTAGTATGGCCGGGGAGGCACGCCAAGCTTTCTTT. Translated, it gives CASSMAGEARQAFF.

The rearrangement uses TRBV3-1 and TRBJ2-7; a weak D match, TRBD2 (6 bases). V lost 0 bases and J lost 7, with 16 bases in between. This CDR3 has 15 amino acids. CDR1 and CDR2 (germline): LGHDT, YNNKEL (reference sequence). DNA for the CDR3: TGTGCCAGCAGCCAAGATTTGGGGGGAGGAGGGGAGCAGTACTTC. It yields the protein CASSQDLGGGGEQYF.

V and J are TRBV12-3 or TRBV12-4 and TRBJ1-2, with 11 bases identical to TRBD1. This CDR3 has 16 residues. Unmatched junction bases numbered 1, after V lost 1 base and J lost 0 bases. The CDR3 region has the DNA TGTGCCAGCAGTTTAGGGACAGGGGGCTCTAACTATGGCTACACCTTC. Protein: CASSLGTGGSNYGYTF.

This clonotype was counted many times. CDR3 nucleotides: TGCGCCAGCAGCCGCGGTGGCGAGACTAGCGGGAGGGGCAATGAGCAGTTCTTC. It is translated as CASSRGGETSGRGNEQFF. The chain is built from TRBV4-3 and TRBJ2-1, with 14 nucleotides matching TRBD2. The CDR3 extends over 18 amino acids. The junction had 11 bases not matched to a gene; V was cut back by 4 bases and J by 6 bases. Germline values: CDR1 LGHNA, CDR2 YSLEER.

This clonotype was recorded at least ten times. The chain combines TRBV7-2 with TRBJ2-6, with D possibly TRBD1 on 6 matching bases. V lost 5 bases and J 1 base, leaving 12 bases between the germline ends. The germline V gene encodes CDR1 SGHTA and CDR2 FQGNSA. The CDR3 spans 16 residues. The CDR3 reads CASSLVGGSGANVLTF. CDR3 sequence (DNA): TGTGCCAGCAGCCTAGTAGGGGGATCTGGGGCCAACGTCCTGACTTTC.